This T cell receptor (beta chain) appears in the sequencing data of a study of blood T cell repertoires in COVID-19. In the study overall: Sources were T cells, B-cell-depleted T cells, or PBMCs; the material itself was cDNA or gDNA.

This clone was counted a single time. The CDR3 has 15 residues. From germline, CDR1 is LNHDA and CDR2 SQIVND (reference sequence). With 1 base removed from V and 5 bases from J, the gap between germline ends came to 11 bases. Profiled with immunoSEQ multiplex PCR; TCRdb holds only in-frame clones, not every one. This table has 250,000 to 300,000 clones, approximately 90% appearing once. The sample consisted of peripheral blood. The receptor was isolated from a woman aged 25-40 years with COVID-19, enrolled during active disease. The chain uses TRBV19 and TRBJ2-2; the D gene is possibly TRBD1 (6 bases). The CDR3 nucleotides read TGTGCCAGTAGTATAGGCGGCAGGGGTACCGGGGAGCTGTTTTTT. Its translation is CASSIGGRGTGELFF.